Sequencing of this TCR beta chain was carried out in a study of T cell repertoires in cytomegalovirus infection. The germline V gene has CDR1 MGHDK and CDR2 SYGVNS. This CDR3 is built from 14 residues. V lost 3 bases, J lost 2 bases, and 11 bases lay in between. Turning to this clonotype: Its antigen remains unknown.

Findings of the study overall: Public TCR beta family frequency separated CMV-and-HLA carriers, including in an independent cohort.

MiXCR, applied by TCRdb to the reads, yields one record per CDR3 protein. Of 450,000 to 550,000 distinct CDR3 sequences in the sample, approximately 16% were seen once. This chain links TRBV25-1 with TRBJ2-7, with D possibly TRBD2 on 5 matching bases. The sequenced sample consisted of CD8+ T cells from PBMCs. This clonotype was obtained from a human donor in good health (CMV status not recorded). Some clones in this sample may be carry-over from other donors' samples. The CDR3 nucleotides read TGTGCCAGCAGTGACCTCGGGAATCCCTACGAGCAGTACTTC. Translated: CASSDLGNPYEQYF.